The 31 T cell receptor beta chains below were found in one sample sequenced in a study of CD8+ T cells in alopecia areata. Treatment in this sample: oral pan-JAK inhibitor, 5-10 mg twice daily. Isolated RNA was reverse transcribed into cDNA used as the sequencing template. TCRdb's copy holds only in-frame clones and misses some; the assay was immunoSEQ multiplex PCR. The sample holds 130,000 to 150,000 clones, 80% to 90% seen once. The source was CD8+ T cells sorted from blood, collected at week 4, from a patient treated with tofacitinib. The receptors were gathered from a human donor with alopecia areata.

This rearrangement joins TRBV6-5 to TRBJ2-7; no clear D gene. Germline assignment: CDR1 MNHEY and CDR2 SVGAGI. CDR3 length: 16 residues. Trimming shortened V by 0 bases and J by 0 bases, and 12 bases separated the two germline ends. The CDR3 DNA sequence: TGTGCCAGCAGTTACTCGCCAAGCCCCTCCTCCTACGAGCAGTACTTC. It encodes CASSYSPSPSSYEQYF.

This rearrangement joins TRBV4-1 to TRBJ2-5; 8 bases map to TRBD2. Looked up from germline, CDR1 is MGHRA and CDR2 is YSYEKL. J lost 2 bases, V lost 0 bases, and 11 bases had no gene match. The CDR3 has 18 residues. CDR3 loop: CASSQEGPRGALQETQYF. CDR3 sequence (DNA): TGCGCCAGCAGCCAAGAGGGTCCGCGGGGGGCGTTACAAGAGACCCAGTACTTC.

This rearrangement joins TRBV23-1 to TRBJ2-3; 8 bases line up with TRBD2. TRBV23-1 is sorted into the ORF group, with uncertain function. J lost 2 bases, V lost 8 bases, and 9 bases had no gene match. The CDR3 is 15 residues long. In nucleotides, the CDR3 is TGCGCCAGCCTAAGACCTAGCGGGTTCACAGATACGCAGTATTTT. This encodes CASLRPSGFTDTQYF.

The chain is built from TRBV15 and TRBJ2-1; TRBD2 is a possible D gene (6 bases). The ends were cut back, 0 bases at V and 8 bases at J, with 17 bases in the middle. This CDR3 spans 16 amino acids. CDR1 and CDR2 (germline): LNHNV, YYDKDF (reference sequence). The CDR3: CATSREKRAYVDEQFF. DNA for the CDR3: TGTGCCACCAGCAGAGAAAAGCGGGCTTATGTGGATGAGCAGTTCTTC.

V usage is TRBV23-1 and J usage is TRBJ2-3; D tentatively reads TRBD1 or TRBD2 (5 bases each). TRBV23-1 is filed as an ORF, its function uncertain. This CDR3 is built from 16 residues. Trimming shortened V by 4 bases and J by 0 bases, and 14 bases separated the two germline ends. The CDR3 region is CASSRPRDASTDTQYF. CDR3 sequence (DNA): TGCGCCAGCAGTCGCCCGAGGGACGCTAGCACAGATACGCAGTATTTT.

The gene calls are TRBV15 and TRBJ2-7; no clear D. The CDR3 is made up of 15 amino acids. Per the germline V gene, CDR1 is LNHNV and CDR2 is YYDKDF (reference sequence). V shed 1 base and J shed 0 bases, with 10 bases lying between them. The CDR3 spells CATSRGSTSSYEQYF. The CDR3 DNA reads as TGTGCCACCAGCAGAGGATCCACGAGCTCCTACGAGCAGTACTTC. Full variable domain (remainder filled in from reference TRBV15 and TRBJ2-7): DAMVIQNPRYQVTQFGKPVTLSCSQTLNHNVMYWYQQKSSQAPKLLFHYYDKDFNNEADTPDNFQSRRPNTSFCFLDIRSPGLGDTAMYLCATSRGSTSSYEQYFGPGTRLTVT.

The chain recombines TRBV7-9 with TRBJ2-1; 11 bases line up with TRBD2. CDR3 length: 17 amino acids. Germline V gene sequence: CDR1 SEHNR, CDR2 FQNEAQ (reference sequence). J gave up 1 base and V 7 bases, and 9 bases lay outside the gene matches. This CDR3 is CASTVTGTSGSYNEQFF. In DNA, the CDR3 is TGTGCCAGCACCGTGACCGGGACTAGCGGTTCCTACAATGAGCAGTTCTTC. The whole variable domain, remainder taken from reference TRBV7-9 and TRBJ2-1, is DTGVSQNPRHKITKRGQNVTFRCDPISEHNRLYWYRQTLGQGPEFLTYFQNEAQLEKSRLLSDRFSAERPKGSFSTLEIQRTEQGDSAMYLCASTVTGTSGSYNEQFFGPGTRLTVL.

CDR3 residues: CASSSRQGNNSPLHF. For the CDR3, the DNA is TGTGCCAGCAGCTCTCGACAGGGGAACAATTCACCCCTCCACTTT. J is TRBJ1-6 and V is TRBV7-9; 8 nucleotides align to TRBD1. The CDR3 extends over 15 amino acids. Germline loops: CDR1 SEHNR, CDR2 FQNEAQ (reference sequence). V gave up 4 bases and J gave up 7 bases; unmatched junction bases: 6.

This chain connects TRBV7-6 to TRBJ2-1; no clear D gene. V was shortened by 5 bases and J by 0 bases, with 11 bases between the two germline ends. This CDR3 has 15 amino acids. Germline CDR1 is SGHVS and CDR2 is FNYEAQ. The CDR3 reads CASSRNPGSYNEQFF. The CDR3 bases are TGTGCCAGCAGCCGAAACCCCGGCTCCTACAATGAGCAGTTCTTC.

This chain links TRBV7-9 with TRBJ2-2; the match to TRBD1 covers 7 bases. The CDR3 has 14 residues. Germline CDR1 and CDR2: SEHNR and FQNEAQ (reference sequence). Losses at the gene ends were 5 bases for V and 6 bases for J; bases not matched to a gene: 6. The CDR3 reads CASSRRQGPGELFF. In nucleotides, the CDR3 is TGTGCCAGCAGCCGAAGACAGGGACCCGGGGAGCTGTTTTTT.

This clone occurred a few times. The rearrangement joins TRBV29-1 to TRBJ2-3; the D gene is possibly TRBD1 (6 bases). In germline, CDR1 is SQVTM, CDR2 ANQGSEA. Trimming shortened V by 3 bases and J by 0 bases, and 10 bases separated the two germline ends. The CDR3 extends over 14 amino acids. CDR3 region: CSVDGQTSTDTQYF. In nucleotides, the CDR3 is TGCAGCGTTGATGGACAGACTAGCACAGATACGCAGTATTTT.

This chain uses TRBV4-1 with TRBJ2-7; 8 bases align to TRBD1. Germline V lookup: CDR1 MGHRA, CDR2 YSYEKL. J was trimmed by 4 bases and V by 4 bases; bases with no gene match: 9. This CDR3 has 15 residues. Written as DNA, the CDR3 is TGCGCCAGCAGCCGGGGGCAGGGGGCGGGATACGAGCAGTACTTC. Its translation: CASSRGQGAGYEQYF.

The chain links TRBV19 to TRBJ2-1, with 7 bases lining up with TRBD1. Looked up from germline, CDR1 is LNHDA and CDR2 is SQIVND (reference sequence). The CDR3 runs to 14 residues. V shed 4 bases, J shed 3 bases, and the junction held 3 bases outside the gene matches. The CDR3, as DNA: TGTGCCAGTAGTAGACAGGGTAGCTACAATGAGCAGTTCTTC. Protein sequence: CASSRQGSYNEQFF.

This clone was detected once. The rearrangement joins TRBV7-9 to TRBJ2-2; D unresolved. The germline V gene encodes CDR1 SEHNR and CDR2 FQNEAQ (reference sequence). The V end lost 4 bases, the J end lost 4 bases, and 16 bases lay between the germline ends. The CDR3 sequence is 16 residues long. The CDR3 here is CASSSNDNRPTGELFF. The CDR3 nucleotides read TGTGCCAGCAGCTCAAATGACAACCGTCCCACCGGGGAGCTGTTTTTT.

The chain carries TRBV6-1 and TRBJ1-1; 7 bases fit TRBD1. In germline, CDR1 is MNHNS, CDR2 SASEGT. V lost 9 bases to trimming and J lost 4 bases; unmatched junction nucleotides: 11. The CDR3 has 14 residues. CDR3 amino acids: CASRGGAGGTEAFF. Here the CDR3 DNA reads TGTGCCAGTCGAGGGGGCGCAGGGGGCACTGAAGCTTTCTTT.

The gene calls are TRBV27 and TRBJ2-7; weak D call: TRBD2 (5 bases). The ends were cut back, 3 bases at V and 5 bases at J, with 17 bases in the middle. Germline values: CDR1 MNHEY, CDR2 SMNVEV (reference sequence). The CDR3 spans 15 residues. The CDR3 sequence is CASSFSRTASHEQYF. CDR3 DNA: TGTGCCAGCAGTTTTTCGCGGACTGCGTCCCACGAGCAGTACTTC.

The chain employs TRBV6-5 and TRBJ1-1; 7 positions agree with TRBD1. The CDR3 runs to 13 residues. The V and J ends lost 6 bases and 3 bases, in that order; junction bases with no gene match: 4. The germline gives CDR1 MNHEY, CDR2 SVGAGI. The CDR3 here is CASRATGDTEAFF. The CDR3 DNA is TGTGCCAGCAGGGCTACAGGGGACACTGAAGCTTTCTTT.

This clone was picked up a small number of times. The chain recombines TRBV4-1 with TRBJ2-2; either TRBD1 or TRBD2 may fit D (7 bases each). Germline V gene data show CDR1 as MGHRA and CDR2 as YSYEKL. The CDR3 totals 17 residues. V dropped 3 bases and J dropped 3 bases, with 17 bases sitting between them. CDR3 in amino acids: CASSHPSGGQHTGELFF. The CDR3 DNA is TGCGCCAGCAGCCACCCCTCGGGGGGACAGCACACCGGGGAGCTGTTTTTT.

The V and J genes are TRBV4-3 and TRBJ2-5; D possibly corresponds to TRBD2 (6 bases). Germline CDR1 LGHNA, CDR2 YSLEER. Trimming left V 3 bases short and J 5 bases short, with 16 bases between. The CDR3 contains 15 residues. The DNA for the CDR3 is TGCGCCAGCAGCCAGGAGGGAGCCGATTCGGAGACCCAGTACTTC. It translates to CASSQEGADSETQYF.

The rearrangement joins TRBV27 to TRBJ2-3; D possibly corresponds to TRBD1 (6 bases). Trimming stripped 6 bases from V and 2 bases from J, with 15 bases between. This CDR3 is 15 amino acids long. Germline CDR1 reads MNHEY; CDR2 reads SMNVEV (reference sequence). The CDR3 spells CASRLTGAYTDTQYF. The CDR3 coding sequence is TGTGCCAGCAGACTGACAGGAGCTTACACAGATACGCAGTATTTT.

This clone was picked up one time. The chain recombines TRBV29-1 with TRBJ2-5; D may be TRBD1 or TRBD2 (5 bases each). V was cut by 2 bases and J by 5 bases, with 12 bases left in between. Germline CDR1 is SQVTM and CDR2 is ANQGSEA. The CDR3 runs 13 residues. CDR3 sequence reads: CSVERDPGETQYF. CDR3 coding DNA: TGCAGCGTTGAAAGGGACCCGGGTGAGACCCAGTACTTC.

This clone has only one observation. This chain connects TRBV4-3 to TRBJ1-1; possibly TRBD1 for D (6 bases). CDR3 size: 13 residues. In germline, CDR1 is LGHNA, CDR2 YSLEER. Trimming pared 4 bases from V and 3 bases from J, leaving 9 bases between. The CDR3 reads CASSPGAYTEAFF. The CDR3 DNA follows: TGCGCCAGCAGCCCGGGGGCATACACTGAAGCTTTCTTT.

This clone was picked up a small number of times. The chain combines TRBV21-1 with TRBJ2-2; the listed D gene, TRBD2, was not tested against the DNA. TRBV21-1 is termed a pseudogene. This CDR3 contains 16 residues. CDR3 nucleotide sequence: TGTGCCAGCAGCACGCCCCCCAGCGGGGCCGGCGGGGAGCTGTTTTTT. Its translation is CASSTPPSGAGGELFF.

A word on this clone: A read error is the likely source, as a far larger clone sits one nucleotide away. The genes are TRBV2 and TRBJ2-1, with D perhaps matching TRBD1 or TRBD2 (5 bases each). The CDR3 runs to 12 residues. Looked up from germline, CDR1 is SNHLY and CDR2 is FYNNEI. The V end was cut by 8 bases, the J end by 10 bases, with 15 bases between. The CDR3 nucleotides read TGTGCCAGCTTTGGGGCGCCGGGAGAGCAGTTCTTC. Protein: CASFGAPGEQFF.

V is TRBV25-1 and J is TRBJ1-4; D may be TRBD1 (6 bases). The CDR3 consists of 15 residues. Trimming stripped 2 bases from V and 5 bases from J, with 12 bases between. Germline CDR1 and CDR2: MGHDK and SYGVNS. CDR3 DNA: TGTGCCAGCAGTGAAGGCCAGGGGTTAAATGAAAAACTGTTTTTT. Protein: CASSEGQGLNEKLFF.

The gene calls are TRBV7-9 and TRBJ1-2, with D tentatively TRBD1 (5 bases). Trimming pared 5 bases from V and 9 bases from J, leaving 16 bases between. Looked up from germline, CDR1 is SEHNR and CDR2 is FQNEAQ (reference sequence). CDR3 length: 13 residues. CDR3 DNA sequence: TGTGCCAGCAGCCAACAGGAGGAGGGTTGCTACACCTTC. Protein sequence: CASSQQEEGCYTF.

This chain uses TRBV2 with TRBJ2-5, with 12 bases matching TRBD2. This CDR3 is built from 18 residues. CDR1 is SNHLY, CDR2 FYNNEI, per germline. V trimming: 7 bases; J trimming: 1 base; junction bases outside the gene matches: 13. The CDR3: CASKKEPGLAGSQETQYF. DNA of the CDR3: TGTGCCAGCAAGAAGGAGCCTGGACTAGCGGGATCCCAAGAGACCCAGTACTTC.

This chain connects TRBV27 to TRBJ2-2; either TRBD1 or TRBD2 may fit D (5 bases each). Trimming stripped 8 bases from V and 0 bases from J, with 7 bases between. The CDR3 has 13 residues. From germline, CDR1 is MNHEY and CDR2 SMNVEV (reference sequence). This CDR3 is CASGGTNTGELFF. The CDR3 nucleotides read TGTGCCAGCGGGGGTACGAACACCGGGGAGCTGTTTTTT.

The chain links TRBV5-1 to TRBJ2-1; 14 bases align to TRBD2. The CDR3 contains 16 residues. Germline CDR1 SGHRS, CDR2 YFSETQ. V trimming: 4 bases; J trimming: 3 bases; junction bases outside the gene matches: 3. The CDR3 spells CASSTGLAGDYNEQFF. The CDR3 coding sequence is TGCGCCAGCAGCACGGGACTAGCGGGGGACTACAATGAGCAGTTCTTC.

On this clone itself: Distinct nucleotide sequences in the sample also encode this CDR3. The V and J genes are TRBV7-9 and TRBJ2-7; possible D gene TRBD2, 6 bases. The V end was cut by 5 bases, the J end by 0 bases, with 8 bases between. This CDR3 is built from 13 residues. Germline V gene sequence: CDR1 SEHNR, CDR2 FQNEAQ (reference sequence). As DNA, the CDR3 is TGTGCCAGCAGCCGGGGGTCCTCCTACGAGCAGTACTTC. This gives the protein CASSRGSSYEQYF.

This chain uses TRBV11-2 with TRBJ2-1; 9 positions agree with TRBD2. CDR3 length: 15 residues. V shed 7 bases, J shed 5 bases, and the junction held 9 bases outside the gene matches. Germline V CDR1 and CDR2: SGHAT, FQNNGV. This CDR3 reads CASTISGGHNNEQFF. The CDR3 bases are TGTGCCAGCACCATTAGCGGGGGCCATAACAATGAGCAGTTCTTC.